The next 21 T cell receptor beta chains were all read from a single sample in a study of T cells in narcolepsy. Generated by immunoSEQ multiplex PCR, the TCRdb table keeps only in-frame clones and is missing some. The profile shows more than 30,000 clones, roughly four fifths of them singletons. The sample comprised memory (CD45RA-) CD4+ T cells from blood. These TCRs come from a human donor in good health.

The V call is TRBV6-1, the J call TRBJ2-2; no definite D call. Looked up from germline, CDR1 is MNHNS and CDR2 is SASEGT. CDR3 size: 19 residues. Trimming removed 0 bases at V and 1 base at J, with 18 bases between. In DNA form, the CDR3 reads TGTGCCAGCAGTGAAGCGCTATTGATAGAGGCGCTGAACACCGGGGAGCTGTTTTTT. Its protein is CASSEALLIEALNTGELFF.

This clone was recorded a few times. This chain links TRBV5-1 with TRBJ1-5; D perhaps matches TRBD1 (6 bases). The CDR3 has 15 residues. Trimming took off 4 bases at V and 0 bases at J, with 11 bases between the two ends. Germline-derived CDR1 and CDR2 are SGHRS and YFSETQ. In nucleotides, the CDR3 is TGCGCCAGCAGCCCTGGACAGTATAGCAATCAGCCCCAGCATTTT. It translates to CASSPGQYSNQPQHF.

This chain joins TRBV19 and TRBJ2-3; D is unclear. Germline V gene sequence: CDR1 LNHDA, CDR2 SQIVND (reference sequence). The CDR3 sequence is 15 residues long. V lost 4 bases to trimming and J lost 0 bases, with 11 bases between them. The CDR3 DNA reads TGTGCCAGTAGTACTACAACAACTAGCACAGATACGCAGTATTTT. Protein product: CASSTTTTSTDTQYF.

The CDR3 DNA reads as TGCAGCGGATGGACAGGCGACGGCTACACCTTC. Its translation: CSGWTGDGYTF. This sequence joins TRBV29-1 and TRBJ1-2; the match to TRBD1 covers 7 bases. With 7 bases clipped from V and 8 bases from J, the junction kept 7 bases outside the gene matches. CDR3 length: 11 residues. Germline-derived CDR1 and CDR2 are SQVTM and ANQGSEA.

This chain joins TRBV5-1 and TRBJ1-2; possibly TRBD1 for D (6 bases). The V end was cut by 1 base, the J end by 8 bases, with 15 bases between. This CDR3 is 14 amino acids long. CDR1 is SGHRS and CDR2 is YFSETQ in the germline V gene. DNA for the CDR3: TGCGCCAGCAGCTTGTGGGCAGGGGAAGGAGGCTACACCTTC. Amino acid sequence: CASSLWAGEGGYTF.

The chain uses TRBV28 and TRBJ2-7; TRBD2 matches 8 bases. CDR1 and CDR2 (germline): MDHEN, SYDVKM. The CDR3 spans 14 residues. Unmatched junction bases numbered 6, after V lost 4 bases and J lost 4 bases. The CDR3 protein is CASSSGGLIYEQYF. CDR3 sequence (DNA): TGTGCCAGCAGTTCGGGGGGGCTGATTTACGAGCAGTACTTC.

The chain combines TRBV14 with TRBJ1-1, with 7 bases identical to TRBD1. V was pared by 5 bases and J by 0 bases, with 6 bases of the junction left unmatched. The CDR3 loop spans 15 amino acids. Germline CDR1 reads SGHDN; CDR2 reads FVKESK. CDR3 nucleotide sequence: TGTGCCAGCAGCAAAGGGGGCCGCTTGAACACTGAAGCTTTCTTT. Protein sequence: CASSKGGRLNTEAFF. Using reference TRBV14 and TRBJ1-1 for the parts outside the CDR3, the full variable domain is EAGVTQFPSHSVIEKGQTVTLRCDPISGHDNLYWYRRVMGKEIKFLLHFVKESKQDESGMPNNRFLAERTGGTYSTLKVQPAELEDSGVYFCASSKGGRLNTEAFFGQGTRLTVV.

The rearrangement uses TRBV2 and TRBJ2-2; TRBD1 aligns across 9 bases. The J segment lost 5 bases and the V segment lost 8 bases, leaving 6 bases of the junction unmatched. Per the germline V gene, CDR1 is SNHLY and CDR2 is FYNNEI. CDR3 length: 14 residues. CDR3 region: CASSGTGKTGELFF. Here the CDR3 DNA reads TGTGCCAGCTCCGGGACAGGGAAGACCGGGGAGCTGTTTTTT.

CDR3 protein: CASSFLAGGLNEQFF. The CDR3 DNA reads as TGTGCCAGCAGCTTCCTAGCGGGGGGGCTCAATGAGCAGTTCTTC. The genes are TRBV11-3 and TRBJ2-1; TRBD2 matches 12 bases. The CDR3 is 15 residues long. With 3 bases clipped from V and 6 bases from J, the junction kept 3 bases outside the gene matches. CDR1 and CDR2 from the germline V gene are SGHNT and YENEEA.

The genes are TRBV6-5 and TRBJ1-6; D is perhaps TRBD1 (5 bases). The V gene's germline CDR1 is MNHEY and CDR2 SVGAGI. Deletions cut 5 bases from V and 12 bases from J, with 14 bases between. This CDR3 spans 13 amino acids. CDR3 in DNA: TGTGCCAGCAGTGAGGGGCAGGGTGTACCCCTCCACTTT. It encodes CASSEGQGVPLHF.

The J gene is TRBJ2-1, the V gene TRBV7-9; 7 nucleotides match TRBD1. V shed 2 bases, J shed 5 bases, and the junction held 6 bases outside the gene matches. This CDR3 comprises 15 residues. From germline, CDR1 is SEHNR and CDR2 FQNEAQ (reference sequence). The CDR3 sequence: CASSLRQGGDNEQFF. The CDR3 coding sequence is TGTGCCAGCAGCTTACGCCAAGGGGGCGACAATGAGCAGTTCTTC.

The rearrangement links TRBV28 to TRBJ2-1; D is uncertain. Germline assignment: CDR1 MDHEN and CDR2 SYDVKM. The CDR3 contains 12 residues. The V end was cut by 2 bases, the J end by 9 bases, with 8 bases between. In DNA, the CDR3 is TGTGCCAGCAGTTTACGGTCAGTTGAGCAGTTCTTC. Its translation is CASSLRSVEQFF.

There are a few counts of this clone. The chain joins TRBV5-1 to TRBJ1-4; 7 positions agree with TRBD1. Germline V gene sequence: CDR1 SGHRS, CDR2 YFSETQ. The junction had 10 bases not matched to a gene; V was cut back by 2 bases and J by 3 bases. The CDR3 consists of 17 residues. As DNA, the CDR3 is TGCGCCAGCAGCTTTATCCCCCGACAGGGCGCTAATGAAAAACTGTTTTTT. This sequence encodes CASSFIPRQGANEKLFF. The full variable domain, its missing parts supplied by reference TRBV5-1 and TRBJ1-4, is KAGVTQTPRYLIKTRGQQVTLSCSPISGHRSVSWYQQTPGQGLQFLFEYFSETQRNKGNFPGRFSGRQFSNSRSEMNVSTLELGDSALYLCASSFIPRQGANEKLFFGSGTQLSVL.

This chain joins TRBV6-1 and TRBJ2-1, with D hard to call. Germline-derived CDR1 and CDR2 are MNHNS and SASEGT. This CDR3 has 11 residues. V shed 3 bases and J shed 5 bases, with 2 bases lying between them. The CDR3, as DNA: TGTGCCAGCAGTGATCACAATGAGCAGTTCTTC. This translates into CASSDHNEQFF.

This chain connects TRBV6-5 to TRBJ2-7; D gene ambiguous. V was pared by 2 bases and J by 1 base, with 6 bases between. Germline V lookup: CDR1 MNHEY, CDR2 SVGAGI. This CDR3 spans 13 amino acids. As DNA, the CDR3 is TGTGCCAGCAGTTACGGGTGGTCCTACGAGCAGTACTTC. Protein sequence: CASSYGWSYEQYF.

This clone has just a few counts. The V call is TRBV27, the J call TRBJ2-3, with D perhaps assigned TRBD1 or TRBD2 (5 bases each). With 6 bases removed from V and 4 bases from J, the gap between germline ends came to 11 bases. Germline V gene lookup returns CDR1 MNHEY and CDR2 SMNVEV (reference sequence). The CDR3 has 13 residues. The CDR3 is CASRRQGPDTQYF. Here the CDR3 DNA reads TGTGCCAGCAGGCGGCAGGGACCAGATACGCAGTATTTT.

The gene calls are TRBV6-1 and TRBJ2-5; D tentatively fits TRBD1 or TRBD2 (5 bases each). This CDR3 is built from 17 residues. CDR1 and CDR2 from the germline V gene are MNHNS and SASEGT. V lost 4 bases to trimming and J lost 4 bases, with 22 bases between them. The CDR3 DNA follows: TGTGCCAGCAGTGTCTACAGGTCCCGGGGCCAAGGAGAGACCCAGTACTTC. It yields the protein CASSVYRSRGQGETQYF.

The gene calls are TRBV10-1 and TRBJ2-3, with D perhaps being TRBD1 or TRBD2 (6 bases each). Trimming left V 4 bases short and J 1 base short, with 12 bases between. Germline V CDR1 and CDR2: WNHNN, SYGVQD (reference sequence). This CDR3 has 15 residues. CDR3 sequence: CASSVSGAGTDTQYF. The CDR3 bases are TGCGCCAGCAGTGTTTCGGGGGCCGGCACAGATACGCAGTATTTT.

This clone was picked up a small number of times. The rearrangement joins TRBV27 to TRBJ2-7; no reliable D call. From germline, CDR1 is MNHEY and CDR2 SMNVEV (reference sequence). The CDR3 spans 15 residues. With 3 bases removed from V and 0 bases from J, the gap between germline ends came to 12 bases. CDR3 bases: TGTGCCAGCAGTTTTCGGAAGAGTAGCTCCTACGAGCAGTACTTC. Its translation: CASSFRKSSSYEQYF.

V and J are TRBV5-1 and TRBJ1-4; no reliable D call. V shed 4 bases and J shed 4 bases, with 17 bases lying between them. The CDR3 loop spans 16 amino acids. The germline CDR1 and CDR2 sequences are SGHRS and YFSETQ. CDR3 sequence (DNA): TGCGCCAGCAGCCCTGATGGGCAGGCGATTAATGAAAAACTGTTTTTT. It encodes CASSPDGQAINEKLFF.

Comment on this clone: Other DNA sequences in this sample translate to the same CDR3. The V and J genes are TRBV7-2 and TRBJ1-2; D call uncertain. Per the germline V gene, CDR1 is SGHTA and CDR2 is FQGNSA. V was pared by 1 base and J by 5 bases, with 5 bases between. There are 12 residues in the CDR3. This CDR3 is CASSLDSYGYTF. The CDR3 DNA reads TGTGCCAGCAGCTTAGACAGTTATGGCTACACCTTC.